This TCR beta chain came from a study of control samples from healthy donors and cancer patients (dated by TCRdb to between 2020 and 2021). There are a few counts of this clone. This clone's antigen is unknown. No qualities accompany the bases; no much larger clone lies one base away. CDR3 length: 15 amino acids, cysteine to phenylalanine. The DNA shown is the 45-base CDR3, in frame from base 1. Here V drops 6 bases and J drops 1 base, and the junction holds 7 bases not matched to any gene. Looking up the germline V gene yields CDR1 MRHNA and CDR2 SNTAGT. The library relied on the immunoSEQ multiplex PCR assay. Sourced from immuneACCESS, this table was stored by TCRdb with only in-frame sequences that have V and J called. A share of the clones is absent; for the studies checked, an unresolved V gene accounts for under half, and the remainder has no known explanation. The sample includes 100,000 to 120,000 clones, with more than 75% observed a single time. The ten biggest clones cover around 3.9% of the sample.

This sequence uses TRBV6-4 and TRBJ1-1; TRBD1 matches 8 bases in the middle. This TCR derives from a woman aged 60 to 75 with lung cancer. The sequencing input was PBMCs. The CDR3 sequence is CASRKQDRENTEAFF. At the DNA level, the sequence is TGTGCCAGCAGAAAACAGGACAGGGAGAACACTGAAGCTTTCTTT.